This is a list of T cell receptor beta chains from one sample in a study of post-analysis software for immune sequencing data. MiXCR was run by TCRdb on the PCR reads, yielding one entry per CDR3 protein. Here the sample spans about 810,000 distinct CDR3 sequences, about 57% being singletons. Sample: blood. These receptors were obtained from a girl aged 10-17 years with multiple sclerosis. Each CDR3 is given with its conserved first and last residue. The order of the fields is V gene, clone size, J gene, D gene, CDR3 DNA, CDR3 protein. D genes are given only for firm matches. The size field is filled for only some rows; it gives once, few, many or a size class.

v_call: TRBV24-1
clone_size: -
j_call: TRBJ2-3
d_call: TRBD2
cdr3_nt: TGTGCCACCAGTGACCGGACTAGCGGGAGAACAGATACGCAGTATTTT
cdr3_aa: CATSDRTSGRTDTQYF

v_call: TRBV29-1
clone_size: few
j_call: TRBJ2-3
d_call: -
cdr3_nt: TGCAGCGTTGAGGACACCTACACAGATACGCAGTATTTT
cdr3_aa: CSVEDTYTDTQYF

v_call: TRBV6-5
clone_size: -
j_call: TRBJ1-2
d_call: -
cdr3_nt: TGTGCCAGCAGTATATCCTATCAGGGAGGCGGGGGCTACACCTTC
cdr3_aa: CASSISYQGGGGYTF

v_call: TRBV12-3/TRBV12-4
clone_size: -
j_call: TRBJ1-2
d_call: TRBD1
cdr3_nt: TGTGCCAGCAGTCAAGACAGGGAAGGTAACTATGGCTACACCTTC
cdr3_aa: CASSQDREGNYGYTF

v_call: TRBV12-5
clone_size: once
j_call: TRBJ1-5
d_call: -
cdr3_nt: TGTGCTAGTGGTCCGGTATGGGCAGGGGTTCAGCCCCAGCATTTT
cdr3_aa: CASGPVWAGVQPQHF

v_call: TRBV7-2
clone_size: few
j_call: TRBJ2-7
d_call: -
cdr3_nt: TGTGCCAGCAGCTTAACTATAGTCCACGAGCAGTACTTC
cdr3_aa: CASSLTIVHEQYF

v_call: TRBV4-1
clone_size: many
j_call: TRBJ2-7
d_call: TRBD1
cdr3_nt: TGCGCCAGCAGCCAAGGGACAGGGGGCGCTTACGAGCAGTACTTC
cdr3_aa: CASSQGTGGAYEQYF

v_call: TRBV5-1
clone_size: few
j_call: TRBJ2-7
d_call: -
cdr3_nt: TGCGCCAGCAGGGGGGACTGGGGGGAGCAGTACTTC
cdr3_aa: CASRGDWGEQYF

v_call: TRBV29-1
clone_size: -
j_call: TRBJ1-5
d_call: TRBD1
cdr3_nt: TGCAGCGTTGAAGAGGCCCCGACAGGGCGGCAGCCCCAGCATTTT
cdr3_aa: CSVEEAPTGRQPQHF

v_call: TRBV29-1
clone_size: -
j_call: TRBJ2-7
d_call: TRBD1
cdr3_nt: TGCAGCGTTGACGCTCGGGGACAGGGGGATCAGCAGTACTTC
cdr3_aa: CSVDARGQGDQQYF

v_call: TRBV29-1
clone_size: -
j_call: TRBJ2-1
d_call: -
cdr3_nt: TGCAGCGTTGAAGTGCGGTCGGATGAGCAGTTCTTC
cdr3_aa: CSVEVRSDEQFF

v_call: TRBV15
clone_size: -
j_call: TRBJ2-3
d_call: -
cdr3_nt: TGTGCCACCAGCAGAGATGCGGGCCCCAGCACAGATACGCAGTATTTT
cdr3_aa: CATSRDAGPSTDTQYF

v_call: TRBV7-2
clone_size: -
j_call: TRBJ2-7
d_call: -
cdr3_nt: TGTGCCAGCAGCTTATACGGCAGTCTAACCTACGAGCAGTACTTC
cdr3_aa: CASSLYGSLTYEQYF

v_call: TRBV5-1
clone_size: once
j_call: TRBJ1-2
d_call: -
cdr3_nt: TGCGCCAGCAGCTGGACCCTCGGGAAGTCTAGAAAAGGCTACACCTTC
cdr3_aa: CASSWTLGKSRKGYTF

v_call: TRBV5-1
clone_size: -
j_call: TRBJ1-1
d_call: -
cdr3_nt: TGCGCCAGCAGCTTGGACAGGGCGGACACTGAAGCTTTCTTT
cdr3_aa: CASSLDRADTEAFF

v_call: TRBV20-1
clone_size: -
j_call: TRBJ1-5
d_call: TRBD1
cdr3_nt: TGCAGTGCTATTGATTCAACGTCGACAGGGGGCTATATACGCAATCAGCCCCAGCATTTT
cdr3_aa: CSAIDSTSTGGYIRNQPQHF

v_call: TRBV7-8
clone_size: -
j_call: TRBJ2-1
d_call: -
cdr3_nt: TGTGCCAGCAGCTTTTTTTCGAGCTCCTACAATGAGCAGTTCTTC
cdr3_aa: CASSFFSSSYNEQFF

v_call: TRBV29-1
clone_size: -
j_call: TRBJ2-1
d_call: -
cdr3_nt: TGCAGCGTTGATGGACCTATCGGGGGGCCATCCTACAATGAGCAGTTCTTC
cdr3_aa: CSVDGPIGGPSYNEQFF

v_call: TRBV20-1
clone_size: -
j_call: TRBJ2-7
d_call: -
cdr3_nt: TGCAGTTCCCTGGGAATCGAGCAGTACTTC
cdr3_aa: CSSLGIEQYF

v_call: TRBV27
clone_size: -
j_call: TRBJ2-7
d_call: TRBD2
cdr3_nt: TGTGCCAGCAGTTCCGTTGGTAGCGGGGGGGCTTCTTACGAGCAGTACTTC
cdr3_aa: CASSSVGSGGASYEQYF

v_call: TRBV2
clone_size: -
j_call: TRBJ2-3
d_call: TRBD1
cdr3_nt: TGTGCCAGCATAGACAGGGATAGCACAGATACGCAGTATTTT
cdr3_aa: CASIDRDSTDTQYF

v_call: TRBV5-1
clone_size: -
j_call: TRBJ2-4
d_call: -
cdr3_nt: TGCGCCAGCAGCTCCCAAGGCAGGGCGGTGTACTTC
cdr3_aa: CASSSQGRAVYF

v_call: TRBV11-2
clone_size: -
j_call: TRBJ2-7
d_call: -
cdr3_nt: TGTGCCAGCAGCTGGACCTCGGCGGGACACTACGAGCAGTACTTC
cdr3_aa: CASSWTSAGHYEQYF

v_call: TRBV29-1
clone_size: few
j_call: TRBJ1-2
d_call: -
cdr3_nt: TGCAGCGTTGCCCTGTATGGCTACACCTTC
cdr3_aa: CSVALYGYTF

v_call: TRBV7-2
clone_size: -
j_call: TRBJ2-3
d_call: TRBD2
cdr3_nt: TGTGCCAGCAGCCTCCGGGCGGGAGAAGGGGATACGCAGTATTTT
cdr3_aa: CASSLRAGEGDTQYF

v_call: TRBV12-3/TRBV12-4
clone_size: -
j_call: TRBJ1-4
d_call: TRBD1
cdr3_nt: TGTGCCAGCAGGGACAGGGGGACTAATGAAAAACTGTTTTTT
cdr3_aa: CASRDRGTNEKLFF

v_call: TRBV7-2
clone_size: many
j_call: TRBJ2-7
d_call: TRBD2
cdr3_nt: TGTGCCAGCAGCTTAGTAGGTACTAGCGGGAGCGCCTCCTACGAGCAGTACTTC
cdr3_aa: CASSLVGTSGSASYEQYF

v_call: TRBV4-1
clone_size: -
j_call: TRBJ2-5
d_call: TRBD2
cdr3_nt: TGCGCCAGCAGCCAAGAAATGCAGCGGGGCCGGTACTTC
cdr3_aa: CASSQEMQRGRYF

v_call: TRBV10-3
clone_size: -
j_call: TRBJ2-3
d_call: TRBD2
cdr3_nt: TGTGCCAGTGCACTAGCGGGAGGAGGGGATACGCAGTATTTT
cdr3_aa: CASALAGGGDTQYF

v_call: TRBV30
clone_size: -
j_call: TRBJ2-2
d_call: -
cdr3_nt: TGTGCCCTATCGTGGGGGGCGATGAACACCGGGGAGCTGTTTTTT
cdr3_aa: CALSWGAMNTGELFF

v_call: TRBV12-3/TRBV12-4
clone_size: few
j_call: TRBJ2-7
d_call: -
cdr3_nt: TGTGCCAGCAGTTTAGCCAGCGCCCCCTACGAGCAGTACTTC
cdr3_aa: CASSLASAPYEQYF

v_call: TRBV2
clone_size: -
j_call: TRBJ2-7
d_call: TRBD1
cdr3_nt: TGTGCCAGCAGTGTAATTGGGGGGACAGGGACTTCCGAGCAGTACTTC
cdr3_aa: CASSVIGGTGTSEQYF

v_call: TRBV5-1
clone_size: once
j_call: TRBJ2-1
d_call: -
cdr3_nt: TGCGCCAGCAGCTTGCTTTGGGGGCAGAATGAGCAGTTCTTC
cdr3_aa: CASSLLWGQNEQFF

v_call: TRBV20-1
clone_size: -
j_call: TRBJ2-1
d_call: -
cdr3_nt: TGCAGTGCCACGGACGGCTACAATGAGCAGTTCTTC
cdr3_aa: CSATDGYNEQFF

v_call: TRBV6-6
clone_size: -
j_call: TRBJ2-5
d_call: TRBD1
cdr3_nt: TGTGCCAGCAGTTACGCAACGGCGACAGGGGTAGAGACCCAGTACTTC
cdr3_aa: CASSYATATGVETQYF

v_call: TRBV28
clone_size: -
j_call: TRBJ2-3
d_call: -
cdr3_nt: TGTGCCAGCAGCACTCCCCCGGGACTTCCAGCCTCTTACACAGATACGCAGTATTTT
cdr3_aa: CASSTPPGLPASYTDTQYF

v_call: TRBV5-1
clone_size: -
j_call: TRBJ2-1
d_call: -
cdr3_nt: TGCGCCAGCAGTCGTGGACTTGACCCGAACAATGAGCAGTTCTTC
cdr3_aa: CASSRGLDPNNEQFF

v_call: TRBV7-6
clone_size: -
j_call: TRBJ2-1
d_call: -
cdr3_nt: TGTGCCAGCAGTTCTAAGGGAAATGAGCAGTTCTTC
cdr3_aa: CASSSKGNEQFF

v_call: TRBV6-6
clone_size: -
j_call: TRBJ2-2
d_call: -
cdr3_nt: TGTGCCAGCAGCCCAACCCAATGGACCGGGGAGCTGTTTTTT
cdr3_aa: CASSPTQWTGELFF

v_call: TRBV28
clone_size: -
j_call: TRBJ1-1
d_call: -
cdr3_nt: TGTGCCAGCAGTCTACAACTGAACACTGAAGCTTTCTTT
cdr3_aa: CASSLQLNTEAFF

v_call: TRBV29-1
clone_size: once
j_call: TRBJ2-7
d_call: -
cdr3_nt: TGCAGCGCTCTGGCAGCAACGTACGAGCAGTACTTC
cdr3_aa: CSALAATYEQYF

v_call: TRBV5-1
clone_size: -
j_call: TRBJ2-4
d_call: -
cdr3_nt: TGCGCCAGCAGCTTGGGGCCCCTTAGACCCGAACAGTACTTC
cdr3_aa: CASSLGPLRPEQYF

v_call: TRBV29-1
clone_size: few
j_call: TRBJ1-1
d_call: TRBD1
cdr3_nt: TGCAGCGTGGACCAAACAGGGGGCAGGGGCACTGAAGCTTTCTTT
cdr3_aa: CSVDQTGGRGTEAFF

v_call: TRBV3-1
clone_size: -
j_call: TRBJ2-1
d_call: TRBD2
cdr3_nt: TGTGCCAGCAGTCGGAGTAGACTAGCCATCACCTATAACAATGAGCAGTTCTTC
cdr3_aa: CASSRSRLAITYNNEQFF

v_call: TRBV2
clone_size: few
j_call: TRBJ2-3
d_call: TRBD2
cdr3_nt: TGTGCCAGCAGTGAACGGTTGCTAGCGGGTTATAATACGCAGTATTTT
cdr3_aa: CASSERLLAGYNTQYF

v_call: TRBV12-3/TRBV12-4
clone_size: -
j_call: TRBJ2-5
d_call: -
cdr3_nt: TGTGCCAGCAGTTTCGGGGACGCCCTAGAAGAGACCCAGTACTTC
cdr3_aa: CASSFGDALEETQYF

v_call: TRBV7-9
clone_size: -
j_call: TRBJ1-2
d_call: -
cdr3_nt: TGTGCCAGCAGCCAACAGGTTGTCTATGGCTACACCTTC
cdr3_aa: CASSQQVVYGYTF

v_call: TRBV3-1
clone_size: -
j_call: TRBJ1-6
d_call: -
cdr3_nt: TGTGCCAGCAGCTCACAGGAGGCAAGCTCCTATAATTCACCCCTCCACTTT
cdr3_aa: CASSSQEASSYNSPLHF